The 6 T cell receptor beta chains presented below share a single source sample, sequenced in a study of shared clonotypes between healthy human individuals. Assay: immunoSEQ multiplex PCR; the TCRdb copy retains only in-frame clones and omits some. This sample yields over 2,000,000 clones, of which 93% are seen a single time; less than 2% belongs to the top ten. CD8 cells regarded as naive lacked CD45RO, were positively chosen for CCR7, and omitted terminally differentiated effector memory CD45RA+ cells. Sequencing was performed on naive CD8+ T cells from PBMCs. Receptors were obtained from a young man in good health. Some clones in this sample may be carry-over from other donors' samples.

This clone was detected once. J is TRBJ1-1 and V is TRBV6-6; 9 nucleotides align to TRBD1. CDR1 MNHNY and CDR2 SVGAGI come from the germline V gene (reference sequence). V lost 2 bases to trimming and J lost 4 bases; unmatched junction nucleotides: 8. The length of the CDR3 is 16 residues. CDR3 amino acids: CASSYPGTGYSTEAFF. The CDR3 DNA reads as TGTGCCAGCAGTTACCCCGGGACAGGGTATAGCACTGAAGCTTTCTTT.

This chain uses TRBV19 with TRBJ2-1; D is perhaps TRBD1 or TRBD2 (5 bases each). V lost 10 bases and J 6 bases, leaving 25 bases between the germline ends. The V gene's germline CDR1 is LNHDA and CDR2 SQIVND (reference sequence). The CDR3 loop spans 16 amino acids. The CDR3 here is CAIGSAMRDRPNEQFF. CDR3 nucleotide sequence: TGTGCCATAGGGTCCGCTATGAGGGACCGCCCCAATGAGCAGTTCTTC.

The J gene is TRBJ1-1, the V gene TRBV19; D unclear. Germline V CDR1 and CDR2: LNHDA, SQIVND (reference sequence). The CDR3 spans 15 residues. Trimming cost V 6 bases and J 3 bases, with 17 bases left between them. This CDR3 is CASRARVGGDTEAFF. The CDR3 DNA follows: TGTGCCAGTAGGGCGCGGGTAGGTGGGGACACTGAAGCTTTCTTT.

The chain links TRBV19 to TRBJ2-7; TRBD2 matches at 7 bases. This CDR3 spans 15 amino acids. V dropped 0 bases and J dropped 7; count of bases not matched to a gene: 9. Germline loops: CDR1 LNHDA, CDR2 SQIVND (reference sequence). The CDR3 DNA reads as TGTGCCAGTAGTATAGACGGCGGGAGAACGAGGGAGCAGTACTTC. The encoded protein is CASSIDGGRTREQYF.

This chain joins TRBV6-6 and TRBJ2-2; D assignment may be TRBD1 or TRBD2 (5 bases each). Trimming cost V 5 bases and J 0 bases, with 13 bases left between them. CDR3 length: 16 amino acids. Germline CDR1 and CDR2: MNHNY and SVGAGI (reference sequence). Written as DNA, the CDR3 is TGTGCCAGCAGTCCTCGGGGCGGCGCGAACACCGGGGAGCTGTTTTTT. Translation: CASSPRGGANTGELFF.

The rearrangement links TRBV19 to TRBJ1-1; tentative D call: TRBD1 (6 bases). This CDR3 is built from 14 residues. Between the trimmed V and J ends, which lost 3 bases and 3 bases, there was a span of 11 bases. Germline V CDR1 and CDR2: LNHDA, SQIVND (reference sequence). The CDR3 coding sequence is TGTGCCAGTAGTATCTGGGGGCGGGACACTGAAGCTTTCTTT. Protein sequence: CASSIWGRDTEAFF.